The next 29 T cell receptor beta chains were all read from a single sample in a study of response to subunit inactivated influenza vaccine. TCRdb recomputed calls from the RT-PCR reads with MiXCR, one row per CDR3 protein. The table records about 650,000 distinct CDR3 sequences, roughly 14% of them present only once. Specimen: PBMCs from blood, collected 11 to 12 days after vaccination. The receptors stem from a man in his fifties who received an inactivated influenza vaccine.

The table lists this clonotype with a few counts. The genes are TRBV4-1 and TRBJ2-3; 12 bases line up with TRBD1. Unmatched junction bases numbered 11, after V lost 2 bases and J lost 2 bases. Germline V gene lookup returns CDR1 MGHRA and CDR2 YSYEKL. The CDR3 covers 19 residues. This chain's CDR3 is CASSQKPGQGAHNTDTQYF. CDR3 DNA sequence: TGCGCCAGCAGCCAAAAGCCGGGACAGGGGGCCCATAACACAGATACGCAGTATTTT.

This clonotype has only a few counts. The rearrangement links TRBV7-2 to TRBJ1-1, with D tentatively TRBD1 (5 bases). The V gene's germline CDR1 is SGHTA and CDR2 FQGNSA. The CDR3 consists of 15 residues. With 1 base removed from V and 1 base from J, the gap between germline ends came to 10 bases. CDR3 residues: CASSLGSRANTEAFF. The CDR3 DNA reads as TGTGCCAGCAGCTTAGGTTCCAGGGCGAACACTGAAGCTTTCTTT.

The chain is built from TRBV5-1 and TRBJ1-1, with unresolved D. V dropped 0 bases and J dropped 1 base, with 10 bases sitting between them. The germline CDR1 and CDR2 sequences are SGHRS and YFSETQ. The CDR3 is made up of 15 amino acids. CDR3: CASSLESQTNTEAFF. The DNA of the CDR3 is TGCGCCAGCAGCTTGGAGTCCCAGACGAACACTGAAGCTTTCTTT.

J is TRBJ1-5 and V is TRBV19; TRBD1 matches 8 bases. V shed 6 bases, J shed 7 bases, and the junction held 14 bases outside the gene matches. The CDR3 is 16 amino acids. CDR1 and CDR2 from the germline V gene are LNHDA and SQIVND (reference sequence). The CDR3 DNA reads as TGTGCCAGTAGACCTGCCGACAGGGGAGGAGGCCAGCCCCAGCATTTT. Protein: CASRPADRGGGQPQHF.

This clonotype was detected only a few times. The chain couples TRBV12-3 or TRBV12-4 to TRBJ2-5, with 7 bases fitting TRBD2. The trim removed 5 bases at V and 3 bases at J, leaving 12 bases unmatched. The CDR3 runs 16 residues. The CDR3 nucleotides are TGTGCCAGCAGTCTGACTAGCCAAGGAGAAGAAGAGACCCAGTACTTC. Amino acids: CASSLTSQGEEETQYF.

The V gene is TRBV5-1, the J gene TRBJ2-1; D might be TRBD1 (5 bases). The CDR3 sequence is 14 residues long. CDR1 is SGHRS and CDR2 is YFSETQ in the germline V gene. With 1 base removed from V and 10 bases from J, the gap between germline ends came to 15 bases. The CDR3 here is CASSLRVDRTEQFF. CDR3 coding DNA: TGCGCCAGCAGCTTGCGAGTAGATCGGACAGAGCAGTTCTTC. Looking up the rest from reference TRBV5-1 and TRBJ2-1 gives the full variable domain: KAGVTQTPRYLIKTRGQQVTLSCSPISGHRSVSWYQQTPGQGLQFLFEYFSETQRNKGNFPGRFSGRQFSNSRSEMNVSTLELGDSALYLCASSLRVDRTEQFFGPGTRLTVL.

This clonotype was found many times. J is TRBJ1-1 and V is TRBV4-2; D uncertain. V was clipped by 8 bases and J by 4 bases, with 14 bases between them. CDR1 and CDR2 (germline): LGHNA, YNFKEQ. The CDR3 contains 13 residues. CDR3 amino acids: CASEEKASTEAFF. CDR3 DNA: TGTGCCAGCGAGGAAAAGGCGAGCACTGAAGCTTTCTTT.

J is TRBJ1-1 and V is TRBV7-2, with TRBD1 identical over 7 bases. The CDR3 has 16 amino acids. Germline V gives CDR1 SGHTA, CDR2 FQGNSA. V lost 2 bases, J lost 1 base, and 7 bases stayed unmatched. CDR3 sequence reads: CASSLRQGIWNTEAFF. As DNA, the CDR3 is TGTGCCAGCAGCTTACGACAGGGTATCTGGAACACTGAAGCTTTCTTT.

The V and J genes are TRBV29-1 and TRBJ2-5; TRBD1 agrees at 7 bases. This CDR3 has 12 residues. CDR1 and CDR2 (germline): SQVTM, ANQGSEA. The CDR3 spells CIGQADQETQYF. CDR3 coding DNA: TGCATCGGACAGGCTGACCAAGAGACCCAGTACTTC.

Many counts were recorded for this clonotype. The chain couples TRBV6-1 to TRBJ2-7; D is perhaps TRBD2 (5 bases). Germline V gives CDR1 MNHNS, CDR2 SASEGT. V was clipped by 6 bases and J by 3 bases, with 15 bases between them. This CDR3 region has 14 residues. The CDR3 reads CASSWGNGVYEQYF. DNA of the CDR3: TGTGCCAGCAGCTGGGGAAACGGGGTCTACGAGCAGTACTTC.

In this sample, this clonotype turned up a few times. The chain joins TRBV20-1 to TRBJ2-5, with 7 bases fitting TRBD1. The CDR3 loop spans 15 amino acids. Trimming cost V 3 bases and J 5 bases; bases outside gene matches: 12. Germline CDR1 is DFQATT and CDR2 is SNEGSKA (reference sequence). CDR3 bases: TGCAGTGCTAGTCGACAGGGTTTTTCTCAGGAGACCCAGTACTTC. Translation: CSASRQGFSQETQYF.

This chain joins TRBV28 and TRBJ2-1, with D maybe TRBD2 (5 bases). Germline assignment: CDR1 MDHEN and CDR2 SYDVKM. The CDR3 is made up of 14 amino acids. Trimming cost V 7 bases and J 8 bases, with 18 bases left between them. The CDR3 reads CASIRGSEGYEQFF. In nucleotides, the CDR3 is TGTGCCAGCATTCGGGGTAGCGAGGGCTATGAGCAGTTCTTC.

The chain employs TRBV11-2 and TRBJ2-2; D is perhaps TRBD2 (6 bases). Germline-derived CDR1 and CDR2 are SGHAT and FQNNGV. The CDR3 length is 14 residues. Trimming pared 5 bases from V and 5 bases from J, leaving 12 bases between. CDR3: CASSGGLRTGELFF. In DNA form, the CDR3 reads TGTGCCAGCAGCGGGGGACTGAGGACCGGGGAGCTGTTTTTT. The entire variable domain, with the rest obtained from reference TRBV11-2 and TRBJ2-2, is as follows: EAGVAQSPRYKIIEKRQSVAFWCNPISGHATLYWYQQILGQGPKLLIQFQNNGVVDDSQLPKDRFSAERLKGVDSTLKIQPAKLEDSAVYLCASSGGLRTGELFFGEGSRLTVL.

This clonotype appeared many times. V usage is TRBV12-3 or TRBV12-4 and J usage is TRBJ2-1, with TRBD2 matching over 11 bases. The CDR3 sequence is 16 residues long. Germline trimming cut 6 bases from V and 0 bases from J; bases unmatched to any gene: 4. CDR3 nucleotides: TGTGCCAGCAGGCCAACTAGCGGGAGCTCCTACAATGAGCAGTTCTTC. Translating it yields CASRPTSGSSYNEQFF.

This clonotype occurred many times. The chain has TRBV29-1 and TRBJ2-5, with 8 bases that match TRBD2. Per germline, CDR1 SQVTM and CDR2 ANQGSEA. This CDR3 comprises 12 residues. J lost 5 bases, V lost 3 bases, and 2 bases had no gene match. This CDR3 reads CSVESSGETQYF. CDR3 coding DNA: TGCAGCGTTGAGTCTAGCGGGGAGACCCAGTACTTC.

The chain is built from TRBV2 and TRBJ2-7, with TRBD1 identical over 7 bases. This CDR3 contains 13 residues. V shed 10 bases and J 7 bases; nucleotides not matched to a gene: 13. The germline gives CDR1 SNHLY, CDR2 FYNNEI. The CDR3 here is CATRQGRYGEQYF. For the CDR3, the DNA is TGTGCCACCCGACAGGGACGGTATGGGGAGCAGTACTTC.

This clonotype was counted once. This rearrangement joins TRBV4-3 to TRBJ2-1; weak D call: TRBD2 (6 bases). This CDR3 contains 14 residues. Deletions cut 0 bases from V and 9 bases from J, with 12 bases between. From germline, CDR1 is LGHNA and CDR2 YSLEER. The CDR3 bases are TGCGCCAGCAGCCAAGACGCGGGGCTCGGTGAGCAGTTCTTC. Protein sequence: CASSQDAGLGEQFF.

This clonotype came up a few times. The chain recombines TRBV4-1 with TRBJ1-5; 10 nucleotides agree with TRBD1. This CDR3 contains 16 residues. V lost 4 bases to trimming and J lost 6 bases; unmatched junction nucleotides: 9. Germline V gene data show CDR1 as MGHRA and CDR2 as YSYEKL. The CDR3 sequence is CASSRSGTGVGQPQHF. CDR3 bases: TGCGCCAGCAGCCGTTCCGGGACAGGGGTTGGTCAGCCCCAGCATTTT.

The chain combines TRBV4-1 with TRBJ2-2; no firm D call. The CDR3 runs 15 residues. Trimming removed 3 bases at V and 0 bases at J, with 8 bases between. The germline gives CDR1 MGHRA, CDR2 YSYEKL. This CDR3 reads CASSQAYSNTGELFF. The CDR3 coding sequence is TGCGCCAGCAGCCAGGCGTATTCGAACACCGGGGAGCTGTTTTTT.

The genes are TRBV5-1 and TRBJ1-1, with TRBD1 as a possible D gene (6 bases). V lost 4 bases to trimming and J lost 7 bases, with 11 bases between them. The CDR3 length is 12 residues. The V gene's germline CDR1 is SGHRS and CDR2 YFSETQ. CDR3 residues: CASSKLQGEAFF. CDR3 DNA: TGCGCCAGCAGCAAGCTACAGGGTGAAGCTTTCTTT.

This clonotype was picked up many times. The V gene is TRBV6-1, the J gene TRBJ1-5; 8 bases fit TRBD1. The CDR3 has 14 amino acids. In germline, CDR1 is MNHNS, CDR2 SASEGT. With 3 bases clipped from V and 4 bases from J, the junction kept 2 bases outside the gene matches. The CDR3 protein is CASSDRTGNQPQHF. The CDR3 DNA reads TGTGCCAGCAGTGACCGGACAGGGAATCAGCCCCAGCATTTT.

The chain recombines TRBV9 with TRBJ1-2; 7 nucleotides align to TRBD1. The junction had 8 bases not matched to a gene; V was cut back by 3 bases and J by 3 bases. The CDR3 has 15 residues. Germline lookup yields CDR1 SGDLS and CDR2 YYNGEE. CDR3 coding DNA: TGTGCCAGCAGCGGGCGGACAGGACAAGACTATGGCTACACCTTC. As protein: CASSGRTGQDYGYTF.

This clonotype was picked up a small number of times. The V call is TRBV30, the J call TRBJ2-5, with TRBD2 identical over 9 bases. CDR3 length equals 18 residues. J lost 0 bases, V lost 1 base, and 12 bases had no gene match. CDR1 and CDR2 from the germline V gene are GTSNPN and SVGIG (reference sequence). The CDR3 DNA follows: TGTGCCTGGAGTGATTTTGCGGGGGGGCGATTTGACCAAGAGACCCAGTACTTC. Its protein is CAWSDFAGGRFDQETQYF.

Comments on this clonotype: This could be a read error, since a much larger clone is one nucleotide away. J is TRBJ2-7 and V is TRBV5-1, with 11 bases lining up with TRBD2. Germline V lookup: CDR1 SGHRS, CDR2 YFSETQ. The CDR3 loop spans 16 amino acids. CDR3 residues: CTSSLGTSGGGYEQYF. CDR3 sequence (DNA): TGCACCAGCAGCTTGGGGACTAGCGGAGGGGGGTACGAGCAGTACTTC.

This clonotype has a handful of counts. The V gene is TRBV5-1, the J gene TRBJ2-3; a weak D match, TRBD2 (5 bases). CDR3 length: 15 amino acids. The germline V gene encodes CDR1 SGHRS and CDR2 YFSETQ. V lost 0 bases, J lost 4 bases, and 12 bases lay in between. The CDR3 DNA sequence: TGCGCCAGCAGCTTGGGGCGGGCCCCCCCAGATACGCAGTATTTT. Residues: CASSLGRAPPDTQYF.

The rearrangement joins TRBV6-6 to TRBJ2-7; D gene uncertain. CDR1 is MNHNY and CDR2 is SVGAGI in the germline V gene (reference sequence). This CDR3 has 13 amino acids. The germline V and J ends were trimmed by 6 bases and 3 bases, with 12 bases remaining between them. The CDR3 nucleotides are TGTGCCAGCAGCCAAACCGCCCTCTACGAGCAGTACTTC. Amino acid sequence: CASSQTALYEQYF.

This clonotype came up a few times. The chain recombines TRBV24-1 with TRBJ2-2, with D possibly matching TRBD2 (6 bases). The CDR3 runs 18 residues. Trimming removed 5 bases from V and 1 base from J, with 19 bases in between. Germline CDR1 KGHDR, CDR2 SFDVKD. DNA for the CDR3: TGTGCCACCAGTGCGGCAGGGACGTCGCGGGAGAACACCGGGGAGCTGTTTTTT. Its protein product is CATSAAGTSRENTGELFF.

This chain connects TRBV18 to TRBJ1-2; D uncertain. Germline V gene sequence: CDR1 KGHSH, CDR2 LQKENI. Trimming took 8 bases from V and 6 from J, leaving 16 bases between them. The CDR3 totals 13 residues. CDR3 sequence: CASRPTGNDGYTF. DNA for the CDR3: TGTGCCAGCCGACCGACTGGGAATGATGGCTACACCTTC.

The gene calls are TRBV5-1 and TRBJ1-3, with 7 bases matching TRBD1. This CDR3 is built from 16 residues. V lost 4 bases, J lost 1 base, and 8 bases stayed unmatched. Germline V gives CDR1 SGHRS, CDR2 YFSETQ. The CDR3 region is CASSLLGRGSGNTIYF. The DNA for the CDR3 is TGCGCCAGCAGCCTCCTTGGCAGGGGGTCTGGAAACACCATATATTTT.